The sequence of this T cell receptor beta chain was determined in a study of T-cell memory formation after mild COVID-19. There are a few counts of this clonotype. Its matching antigen is unknown. The study, taken as a whole, reports: CD4+ contracting clones were found mainly in CM and EM, and CD8+ ones in EMRA.

With constant-segment primers, 5'RACE yielded cDNA libraries of TCR alpha and TCR beta that carried sample barcodes and UMIs. A single record per CDR3 protein comes from TCRdb applying MiXCR to the 5' RACE reads. The table has some 450,000 distinct CDR3 sequences, around 19% seen once. The CDR3 has 16 amino acids. V lost 2 bases, J lost 7 bases, and 8 bases stayed unmatched. The clonotype was recovered from an adult woman who had mild COVID-19 (a few samples of this study predate the infection). Cell type and time point are not known. The sequenced sample consisted of PBMCs or a T cell subset sorted from them (not recorded which). The genes are TRBV12-3 or TRBV12-4 and TRBJ2-2, with 9 bases fitting TRBD1. CDR3 loop: CASSLRGQGIGGELFF. In DNA, the CDR3 is TGTGCCAGCAGTTTAAGGGGACAGGGTATTGGCGGGGAGCTGTTTTTT.